This T cell receptor beta chain was captured by sequencing in a study of blood T cell repertoires in COVID-19. Study at large: PBMCs, B-cell-depleted T cells, or T cells provided the cDNA or gDNA that made up the material.

Original processing notes: How many nucleated cells were present was estimated from reference gene primer amplification. TCRdb keeps only in-frame clones here, not all; method: immunoSEQ multiplex PCR. V, J and clone size reflect that table, while D and trimming were determined from the DNA. In the table there are about 69,000 clones, 60% to 80% of which are singletons. The clonotype was recovered from a man in his fifties or sixties with acute or convalescent COVID-19. Specimen: peripheral blood.

CDR3 sequence reads: CASSQLGQADYTF. CDR3 nucleotides: TGTGCCAGCAGCCAATTGGGACAGGCGGACTACACCTTC. The J gene is TRBJ1-2, the V gene TRBV4-2; 8 positions agree with TRBD1. CDR1 is LGHNA and CDR2 is YNFKEQ in the germline V gene. The CDR3 length is 13 residues. Trimming cost V 2 bases and J 10 bases; bases outside gene matches: 6.